One and the same sample provided the 28 T cell receptor beta chains below, sequenced in a study of T-cell reconstitution after alpha-beta-depleted transplantation in children. Unique molecular identifiers were incorporated into the prepared TCRbeta library. TCRdb passed the PCR reads through MiXCR, listing each CDR3 protein once. The sample holds fewer than 500,000 distinct CDR3 sequences; roughly 44% are singletons and the top ten take approximately 25%. The sample consisted of PBMCs, taken before TCRalphabeta/CD19-depleted stem cell transplant. The receptors here all came from a girl aged 2 to 9 with aplastic anemia, due to receive a stem cell transplant.

This clonotype was seen a handful of times. The CDR3 DNA reads TGCGCCAGCAGAACAGACGCCTATGGCTACACCTTC. Translation: CASRTDAYGYTF. The chain carries TRBV10-2 and TRBJ1-2; D unresolved. The CDR3 totals 12 residues. Trimming shortened V by 6 bases and J by 4 bases, and 9 bases separated the two germline ends. Germline values: CDR1 WSHSY, CDR2 SAAADI.

The sample holds a few counts of this clonotype. The rearrangement links TRBV20-1 to TRBJ2-1; D remains unclear. Germline V gives CDR1 DFQATT, CDR2 SNEGSKA (reference sequence). There are 12 residues in the CDR3. V lost 8 bases to trimming and J lost 6 bases, with 14 bases between them. This chain's CDR3 is CSSQVGSNEQFF. CDR3 in DNA: TGCAGTTCTCAAGTCGGCAGCAATGAGCAGTTCTTC.

The rearrangement uses TRBV9 and TRBJ2-3, with TRBD2 as a possible D gene (6 bases). Germline lookup yields CDR1 SGDLS and CDR2 YYNGEE. V lost 5 bases to trimming and J lost 2 bases, with 15 bases between them. CDR3 size: 15 residues. Written as DNA, the CDR3 is TGTGCCAGCAGGGAGGGTAGCGGCCTCACAGATACGCAGTATTTT. Its translation is CASREGSGLTDTQYF.

The chain uses TRBV7-7 and TRBJ2-1; 10 bases agree with TRBD2. Germline V gene lookup returns CDR1 SSHAT and CDR2 FNYEAQ (reference sequence). The CDR3 is 14 amino acids. The junction had 5 bases not matched to a gene; V was cut back by 8 bases and J by 4 bases. The CDR3 spells CASFRAGGYNEQFF. In DNA form, the CDR3 reads TGTGCCAGCTTCCGAGCGGGAGGGTACAATGAGCAGTTCTTC. Together with reference TRBV7-7 and TRBJ2-1, the CDR3 gives the full variable domain: GAGVSQSPRYKVTKRGQDVTLRCDPISSHATLYWYQQALGQGPEFLTYFNYEAQPDKSGLPSDRFSAERPEGSISTLTIQRTEQRDSAMYRCASFRAGGYNEQFFGPGTRLTVL.

The chain couples TRBV20-1 to TRBJ2-3; D is undetermined. This CDR3 is built from 15 residues. Deletions cut 0 bases from V and 1 base from J, with 11 bases between. Looked up from germline, CDR1 is DFQATT and CDR2 is SNEGSKA (reference sequence). The CDR3 here is CSARDRSRGTDTQYF. The CDR3 region has the DNA TGCAGTGCTAGAGATCGGAGTAGGGGCACAGATACGCAGTATTTT.

The chain couples TRBV2 to TRBJ1-3; D call uncertain. This CDR3 has 13 residues. Germline CDR1 reads SNHLY; CDR2 reads FYNNEI. Trimming shortened V by 8 bases and J by 7 bases, and 15 bases separated the two germline ends. The CDR3 spells CASSSHLWNTIYF. The CDR3 region has the DNA TGTGCCAGCTCCTCACACTTATGGAACACCATATATTTT. The complete variable domain, with remaining parts taken from reference TRBV2 and TRBJ1-3, reads EPEVTQTPSHQVTQMGQEVILRCVPISNHLYFYWYRQILGQKVEFLVSFYNNEISEKSEIFDDQFSVERPDGSNFTLKIRSTKLEDSAMYFCASSSHLWNTIYFGEGSWLTVV.

This clonotype has only a few counts. This chain uses TRBV30 with TRBJ2-3; tentatively, D is TRBD1 (6 bases). Germline CDR1 and CDR2: GTSNPN and SVGIG (reference sequence). This CDR3 comprises 15 residues. V was shortened by 4 bases and J by 5 bases, with 19 bases between the two germline ends. Written as DNA, the CDR3 is TGTGCCTGGACCTCTAATCAGGGGCCCCAAGATACGCAGTATTTT. Amino acids: CAWTSNQGPQDTQYF.

The chain carries TRBV5-1 and TRBJ2-1; 7 nucleotides match TRBD1. Germline V gene sequence: CDR1 SGHRS, CDR2 YFSETQ. The V segment lost 4 bases and the J segment 0 bases; nucleotides outside the gene matches: 7. The CDR3 spans 16 residues. The CDR3 sequence is CASSGLGQYSYNEQFF. The CDR3 DNA is TGCGCCAGCAGCGGGCTGGGACAGTACTCCTACAATGAGCAGTTCTTC.

This chain links TRBV5-1 with TRBJ1-2; D not resolved. V lost 1 base and J 8 bases, leaving 9 bases between the germline ends. The CDR3 is 12 amino acids. Germline-derived CDR1 and CDR2 are SGHRS and YFSETQ. Here the CDR3 reads CASSLSGHGYTF. The CDR3 nucleotides are TGCGCCAGCAGCTTGTCAGGCCACGGCTACACCTTC.

In this sample, this clonotype turned up a few times. J is TRBJ2-7 and V is TRBV6-1; 10 positions match TRBD1. Per germline, CDR1 MNHNS and CDR2 SASEGT. V shed 5 bases, J shed 7 bases, and the junction held 11 bases outside the gene matches. This CDR3 is 15 amino acids long. The CDR3 here is CASSPGTGETQEQYF. CDR3 bases: TGTGCCAGCAGTCCCGGGACAGGGGAAACACAAGAGCAGTACTTC.

This clonotype occurred many times. V and J are TRBV28 and TRBJ2-1, with 8 bases that match TRBD2. The V gene end was trimmed by 8 bases and the J gene end by 4 bases; junction bases not matched to a gene: 13. Germline values: CDR1 MDHEN, CDR2 SYDVKM. This CDR3 has 16 amino acids. The CDR3 DNA follows: TGTGCCAGCCTATCCTGGCGCGGGAGGACTTACAATGAGCAGTTCTTC. Its translation is CASLSWRGRTYNEQFF.

This clonotype was detected a few times. The chain links TRBV20-1 to TRBJ2-7, with TRBD2 matching over 7 bases. Trimming took 3 bases from V and 3 from J; bases not matched to a gene: 11. The CDR3 totals 15 residues. The germline V gene encodes CDR1 DFQATT and CDR2 SNEGSKA (reference sequence). This CDR3 reads CSASETSRLLYEQYF. In DNA form, the CDR3 reads TGCAGTGCTAGCGAGACTAGCCGTCTCCTCTACGAGCAGTACTTC.

The chain has TRBV9 and TRBJ2-3; 11 bases agree with TRBD1. CDR3 length: 15 residues. CDR1 and CDR2 from the germline V gene are SGDLS and YYNGEE. With 7 bases clipped from V and 2 bases from J, the junction kept 6 bases outside the gene matches. The CDR3 nucleotides read TGTGCCAGCGGCGGGACAGGGGGAGCCACAGATACGCAGTATTTT. This codes for CASGGTGGATDTQYF.

This clonotype was seen only a few times. The chain employs TRBV19 and TRBJ2-1; 13 bases fit TRBD2. Germline CDR1 and CDR2: LNHDA and SQIVND (reference sequence). There are 17 residues in the CDR3. The V gene end was trimmed by 4 bases and the J gene end by 4 bases; junction bases not matched to a gene: 7. The CDR3 DNA follows: TGTGCCAGTAGTACAGCGGGACTAGCGGGGCGGTACAATGAGCAGTTCTTC. Its translation is CASSTAGLAGRYNEQFF.

Comment on this clonotype: With a much larger clone just one base away, this may be a read error. DNA for the CDR3: TGCAGTGCTAGAGATCGACAGGCGAGCTCCTATAATTCACCCCCCCACTTT. Translation: CSARDRQASSYNSPPHF. V usage is TRBV20-1 and J usage is TRBJ1-6; a weak D match, TRBD1 (6 bases). This CDR3 contains 17 residues. Germline CDR1 reads DFQATT; CDR2 reads SNEGSKA (reference sequence).

This clonotype was seen ten or more times. This chain uses TRBV20-1 with TRBJ2-7, with D unresolved. V was shortened by 5 bases and J by 5 bases, with 16 bases between the two germline ends. Germline V gene lookup returns CDR1 DFQATT and CDR2 SNEGSKA (reference sequence). The CDR3 loop spans 13 amino acids. The DNA of the CDR3 is TGCAGTGCTTCCCTGACCGTCCAAAACGAGCAGTACTTC. Residues: CSASLTVQNEQYF.

The V call is TRBV27, the J call TRBJ2-5, with TRBD2 matching over 11 bases. The V and J ends lost 6 bases and 5 bases, in that order; junction bases with no gene match: 8. The CDR3 length is 15 residues. Germline values: CDR1 MNHEY, CDR2 SMNVEV (reference sequence). Here the CDR3 reads CASSLAGGGLETQYF. DNA for the CDR3: TGTGCCAGCAGCCTAGCGGGAGGCGGTCTCGAGACCCAGTACTTC.

V is TRBV12-3 or TRBV12-4 and J is TRBJ2-1; unclear D gene. This CDR3 has 15 amino acids. The ends were cut back, 1 base at V and 2 bases at J, with 9 bases in the middle. The CDR3 sequence is CASSLGGLTYNEQFF. The CDR3 DNA reads as TGTGCCAGCAGTTTAGGCGGCTTAACCTACAATGAGCAGTTCTTC.

The V call is TRBV24-1, the J call TRBJ2-3, with D possibly being TRBD2 (6 bases). Germline CDR1 KGHDR, CDR2 SFDVKD. The CDR3 length is 13 residues. V was cut by 9 bases and J by 4 bases, with 13 bases left in between. The CDR3 spells CATSGGSPDTQYF. The CDR3 DNA is TGTGCCACCTCTGGGGGGTCACCAGATACGCAGTATTTT.

This clonotype was recorded at least ten times. The chain recombines TRBV11-2 with TRBJ2-5; no clear D. Germline CDR1 and CDR2: SGHAT and FQNNGV. The V end was cut by 5 bases, the J end by 1 base, with 11 bases between. The CDR3 sequence is 14 residues long. The CDR3 spells CASSRVLGQETQYF. In DNA form, the CDR3 reads TGTGCCAGCAGCCGGGTGCTCGGCCAAGAGACCCAGTACTTC.

In this sample, this clonotype turned up a few times. The chain combines TRBV9 with TRBJ2-1; TRBD2 aligns across 7 bases. V shed 5 bases and J 0 bases; nucleotides not matched to a gene: 8. This CDR3 is built from 16 residues. The V gene's germline CDR1 is SGDLS and CDR2 YYNGEE. CDR3 in DNA: TGTGCCAGCAGTATCCTCGGCGGGAGCTCCTACAATGAGCAGTTCTTC. Protein sequence: CASSILGGSSYNEQFF.

The chain combines TRBV12-3 or TRBV12-4 with TRBJ1-1, with 7 bases matching TRBD1. This CDR3 has 16 residues. V was pared by 4 bases and J by 4 bases, with 12 bases of the junction left unmatched. The CDR3 DNA sequence: TGTGCCAGCAGTTCATCCTTACAGGGGCAGGGCACTGAAGCTTTCTTT. Amino acids: CASSSSLQGQGTEAFF.

The rearrangement uses TRBV5-1 and TRBJ2-7, with 7 bases lining up with TRBD1. With 4 bases clipped from V and 6 bases from J, the junction kept 7 bases outside the gene matches. CDR1 is SGHRS and CDR2 is YFSETQ in the germline V gene. This CDR3 comprises 13 residues. CDR3 in DNA: TGCGCCAGCAGCGGAAACGACAGGGTCGAGCAGTACTTC. Translating it yields CASSGNDRVEQYF. Based on the CDR3 plus reference TRBV5-1 and TRBJ2-7, the full variable domain is KAGVTQTPRYLIKTRGQQVTLSCSPISGHRSVSWYQQTPGQGLQFLFEYFSETQRNKGNFPGRFSGRQFSNSRSEMNVSTLELGDSALYLCASSGNDRVEQYFGPGTRLTVT.

The chain couples TRBV7-8 to TRBJ2-5, with D uncertain. V lost 1 base and J lost 5, with 11 bases in between. In germline, CDR1 is SGHVS, CDR2 FQNEAQ. This CDR3 contains 14 residues. The CDR3 spells CASSLVASGETQYF. CDR3 nucleotide sequence: TGTGCCAGCAGCTTAGTGGCCAGTGGGGAGACCCAGTACTTC.

The chain carries TRBV6-2 or TRBV6-3 and TRBJ2-7; TRBD2 matches 11 bases. The trim removed 2 bases at V and 3 bases at J, leaving 0 bases unmatched. The CDR3 contains 14 residues. The V gene's germline CDR1 is MNHEY and CDR2 SVGEGT. CDR3 sequence (DNA): TGTGCCAGCAGTTACGGGACTAGCGGCTACGAGCAGTACTTC. Protein product: CASSYGTSGYEQYF.

CDR3 loop: CASSPGNSGFYGYTF. In nucleotides, the CDR3 is TGTGCCAGCAGCCCGGGCAACAGCGGATTCTATGGCTACACCTTC. The rearrangement uses TRBV7-9 and TRBJ1-2; no reliable D call. V gave up 5 bases and J gave up 4 bases, with 17 bases separating them. The CDR3 is made up of 15 amino acids. From germline, CDR1 is SEHNR and CDR2 FQNEAQ (reference sequence).

This clonotype was observed a single time. The rearrangement joins TRBV29-1 to TRBJ2-5, with no clear D. V shed 3 bases and J shed 2 bases, with 10 bases lying between them. The CDR3 loop spans 13 amino acids. Germline V gene data show CDR1 as SQVTM and CDR2 as ANQGSEA. The CDR3 reads CSVDRHSQETQYF. In DNA form, the CDR3 reads TGCAGCGTTGACAGACATAGTCAAGAGACCCAGTACTTC.

The chain recombines TRBV7-2 with TRBJ2-7; 10 nucleotides align to TRBD2. V was pared by 4 bases and J by 3 bases, with 6 bases of the junction left unmatched. CDR3 length: 15 residues. CDR1 SGHTA and CDR2 FQGNSA come from the germline V gene. The CDR3 DNA reads TGTGCCAGCAGCTATACTAGCGGGGTGGACTACGAGCAGTACTTC. Amino acids: CASSYTSGVDYEQYF.